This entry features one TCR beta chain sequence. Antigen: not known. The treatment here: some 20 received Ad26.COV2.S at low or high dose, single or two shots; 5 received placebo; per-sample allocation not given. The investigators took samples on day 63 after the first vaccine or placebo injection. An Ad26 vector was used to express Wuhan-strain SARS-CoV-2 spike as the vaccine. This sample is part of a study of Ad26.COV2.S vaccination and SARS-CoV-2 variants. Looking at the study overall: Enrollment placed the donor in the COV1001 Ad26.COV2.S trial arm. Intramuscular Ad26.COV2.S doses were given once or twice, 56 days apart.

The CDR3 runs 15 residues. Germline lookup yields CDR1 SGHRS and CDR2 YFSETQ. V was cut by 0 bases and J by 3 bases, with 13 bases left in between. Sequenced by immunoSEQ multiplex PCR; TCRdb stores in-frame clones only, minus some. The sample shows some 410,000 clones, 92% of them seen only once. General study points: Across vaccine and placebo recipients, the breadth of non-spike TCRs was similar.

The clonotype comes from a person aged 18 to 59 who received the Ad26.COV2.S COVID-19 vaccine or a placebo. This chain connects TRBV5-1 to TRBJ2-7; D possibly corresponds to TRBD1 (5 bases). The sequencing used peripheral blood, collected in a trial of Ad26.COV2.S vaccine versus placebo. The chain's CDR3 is CASSLEPGRLYEQYF. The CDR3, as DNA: TGCGCCAGCAGCTTGGAGCCAGGGCGGCTCTACGAGCAGTACTTC.